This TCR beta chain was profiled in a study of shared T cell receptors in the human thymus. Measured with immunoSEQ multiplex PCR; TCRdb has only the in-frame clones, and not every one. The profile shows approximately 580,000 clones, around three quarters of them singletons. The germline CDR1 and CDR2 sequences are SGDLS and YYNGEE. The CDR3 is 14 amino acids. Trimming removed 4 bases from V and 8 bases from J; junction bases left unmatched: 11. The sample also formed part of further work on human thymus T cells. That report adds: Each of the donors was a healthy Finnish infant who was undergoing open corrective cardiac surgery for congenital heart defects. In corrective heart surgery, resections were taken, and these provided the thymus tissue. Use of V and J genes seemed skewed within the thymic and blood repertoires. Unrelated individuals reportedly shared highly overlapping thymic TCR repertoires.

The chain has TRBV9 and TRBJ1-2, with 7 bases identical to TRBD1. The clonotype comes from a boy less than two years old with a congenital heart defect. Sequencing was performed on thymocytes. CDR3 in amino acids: CASSPVQGERGYTF. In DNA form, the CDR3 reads TGTGCCAGCAGCCCGGTTCAGGGGGAAAGAGGCTACACCTTC. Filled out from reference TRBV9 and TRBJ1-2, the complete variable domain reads DSGVTQTPKHLITATGQRVTLRCSPRSGDLSVYWYQQSLDQGLQFLIQYYNGEERAKGNILERFSAQQFPDLHSELNLSSLELGDSALYFCASSPVQGERGYTFGSGTRLTVV.